This T cell receptor (beta chain) was sequenced in a study of cytomegalovirus exposure and HLA in healthy donors. Findings of the study overall: Most observed TCR sequences were rare, whereas some public TCRs were detected in many donors. A later analysis showed HLA-associated TCR beta chains outstripping equally common others in clonal expansion. The authors later found most CMV-associated TCR beta chains appeared HLA-restricted.

The PCR was carried out with 60 Vbeta primers and 13 Jbeta primers. Profiling relied on immunoSEQ multiplex PCR, and the TCRdb table lists in-frame clones only, not all of them. The repertoire holds more than 95,000 clones, with about 83% as singletons. V lost 3 bases, J lost 1 base, and 9 bases lay in between. The CDR3 has 14 amino acids. The germline gives CDR1 MDHEN, CDR2 SYDVKM. Concerning this clone itself: What it binds is not known.

The TCR comes from a young man in good health and CMV-seronegative. V is TRBV28 and J is TRBJ1-1; perhaps TRBD1 as D (6 bases). The source material was PBMCs. CDR3 DNA: TGTGCCAGCAGTTTCGCCAGGGGGAACACTGAAGCTTTCTTT. Its translation is CASSFARGNTEAFF.